This T cell receptor beta chain was identified in a study of T cell responses to AZD1222 COVID-19 vaccine. Repertoires were generated with immunoSEQ multiplex PCR, while TCRdb's copy carries only in-frame clones and drops some. The table has more than 95,000 clones, approximately 88% seen once. Study-level findings and limits: With dominance at 160-218 and 743-854, vaccine-associated CD4 TCRs spanned spike.

The CDR3 consists of 15 residues. The germline CDR1 and CDR2 sequences are MDHEN and SYDVKM. The V end was cut by 5 bases, the J end by 2 bases, with 15 bases between. A note on this clone: Its antigen is not known.

This clonotype originated in an adult in good health. The rearrangement links TRBV28 to TRBJ2-5, with D tentatively TRBD1 (6 bases). Sequencing used peripheral blood, obtained on day 0 of AZD1222 vaccination. CDR3 DNA: TGTGCCAGCAGTACCCCGGACAGTGAACAAGAGACCCAGTACTTC. Translation: CASSTPDSEQETQYF.